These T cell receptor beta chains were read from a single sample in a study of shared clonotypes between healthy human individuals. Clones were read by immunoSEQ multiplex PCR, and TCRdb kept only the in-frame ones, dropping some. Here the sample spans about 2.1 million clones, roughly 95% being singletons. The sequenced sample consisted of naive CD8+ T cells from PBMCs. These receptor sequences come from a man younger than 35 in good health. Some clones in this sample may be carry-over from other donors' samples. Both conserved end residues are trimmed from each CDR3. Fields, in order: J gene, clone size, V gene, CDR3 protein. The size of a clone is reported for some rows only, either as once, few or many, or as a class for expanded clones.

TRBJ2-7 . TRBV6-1 ASSGLLAGEDSYEQY
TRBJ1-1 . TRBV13 ASSLVSEMNTEAF
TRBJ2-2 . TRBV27 ASSLSPNSRTGELF
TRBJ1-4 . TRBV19 ASRLSRIATNEKLF
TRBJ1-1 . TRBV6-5 ASSPYGRTEAF
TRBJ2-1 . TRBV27 ASSLARSNNEQF
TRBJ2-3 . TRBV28 ASTEKGQGPDTQY
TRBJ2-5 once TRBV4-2 ASSQDREGLAGVGRETQY
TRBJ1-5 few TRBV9 ASSVDGGNQPQH
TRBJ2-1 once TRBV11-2 ASSRTSGGSYNEQF
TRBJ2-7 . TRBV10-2 ASSEHRAPPSYEQY
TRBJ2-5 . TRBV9 ASSVGIAGARETQY
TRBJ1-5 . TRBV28 ASSWEGGYSNQPQH